This TCR beta chain derives from a study of T-cell reconstitution after alpha-beta-depleted transplantation in children. The study's findings and limits: Surviving recipient cells, namely T cells and thymic progenitors, were the source of high day-60 TCRbeta diversity in some patients. Reportedly, alpha-beta T cells present about two months post-transplant originated from several hundred expanded clones of graft origin. T-cell numbers and diversity, one year after transplant, stemmed largely from T cells that were newly produced.

Preparation of the TCRbeta library involved a method that used unique molecular identifiers. TCRdb analysed the PCR reads with MiXCR anew, one entry per CDR3 protein. The table lists approximately 650,000 distinct CDR3 sequences, around 12% of them singletons. Notes on this clonotype: Its specificity is not known.

The specimen comprised PBMCs, sampled before TCRalphabeta/CD19-depleted stem cell transplant. The TCR comes from a girl aged 2-10 years with congenital amegakaryocytic thrombocytopenia, due to receive a stem cell transplant.

DNA of the CDR3: TGTGCCTGGCGTCTAGGGCCAGAAGTTTCACCCCTCCACTTT. It specifies CAWRLGPEVSPLHF. This sequence joins TRBV30 and TRBJ1-6; D is unclear. Germline V CDR1 and CDR2: GTSNPN, SVGIG (reference sequence). This CDR3 contains 14 residues. Trimming took off 5 bases at V and 9 bases at J, with 17 bases between the two ends.